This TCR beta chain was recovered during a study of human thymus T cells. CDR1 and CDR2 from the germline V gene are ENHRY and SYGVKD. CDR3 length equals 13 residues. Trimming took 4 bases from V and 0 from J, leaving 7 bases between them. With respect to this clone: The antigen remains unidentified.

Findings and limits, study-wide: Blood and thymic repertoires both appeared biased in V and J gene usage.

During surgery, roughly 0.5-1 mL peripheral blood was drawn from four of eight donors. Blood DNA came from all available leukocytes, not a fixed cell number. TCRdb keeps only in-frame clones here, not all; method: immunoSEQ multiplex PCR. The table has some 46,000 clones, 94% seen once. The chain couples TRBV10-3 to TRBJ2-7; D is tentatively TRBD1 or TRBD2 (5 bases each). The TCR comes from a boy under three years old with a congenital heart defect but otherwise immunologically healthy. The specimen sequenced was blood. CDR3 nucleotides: TGTGCCATCAGTGGTGGGGGCTCCTACGAGCAGTACTTC. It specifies CAISGGGSYEQYF.